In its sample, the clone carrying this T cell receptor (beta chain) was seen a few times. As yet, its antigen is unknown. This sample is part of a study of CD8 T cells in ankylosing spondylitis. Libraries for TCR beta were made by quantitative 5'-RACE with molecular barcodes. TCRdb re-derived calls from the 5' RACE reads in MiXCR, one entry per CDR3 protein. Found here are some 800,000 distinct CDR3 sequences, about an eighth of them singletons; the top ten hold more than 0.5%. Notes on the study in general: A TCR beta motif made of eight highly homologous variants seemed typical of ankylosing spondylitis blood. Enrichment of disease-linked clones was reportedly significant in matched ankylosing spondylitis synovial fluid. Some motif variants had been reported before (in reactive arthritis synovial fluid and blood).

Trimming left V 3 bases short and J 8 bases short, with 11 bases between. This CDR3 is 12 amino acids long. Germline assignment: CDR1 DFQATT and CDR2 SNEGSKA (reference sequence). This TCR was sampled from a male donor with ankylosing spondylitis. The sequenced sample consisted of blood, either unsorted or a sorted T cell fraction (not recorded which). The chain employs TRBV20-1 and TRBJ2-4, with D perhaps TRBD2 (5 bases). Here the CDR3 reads CSASAGRDIQYF. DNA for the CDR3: TGCAGTGCTAGCGCGGGTCGGGACATTCAGTACTTC.